This passage covers 27 T cell receptor beta chains from one sample sequenced in a study of T cell clonality in common variable immunodeficiency. Assay used: immunoSEQ multiplex PCR; TCRdb lists only in-frame clones, some missing. Recorded here are around 40,000 clones, none singletons. The material sequenced was peripheral blood mononuclear cells. The receptors were gathered from a person aged 18 to 75 in good health.

This clone occurred many times. The sequenced fragment ends 3 residues before the CDR3 boundary, so the rest is inferred from the germline J gene. The chain combines TRBV4-1 with TRBJ2-1; tentative D call: TRBD1 (6 bases). There are 16 residues in the CDR3. Trimming removed 0 bases at V and 9 bases at J, with 18 bases between. Per germline, CDR1 MGHRA and CDR2 YSYEKL. CDR3 sequence: CASSQDLGGAKREQFF. The CDR3 DNA, read in part, is TGCGCCAGCAGCCAAGATCTAGGGGGAGCTAAACGTGAG.

This clone was observed many times. Read coverage stops 3 residues before the CDR3 terminus; the germline J gene supplies the remainder. The genes are TRBV7-3 and TRBJ2-6; 10 bases fit TRBD2. The trim removed 4 bases at V and 0 bases at J, leaving 3 bases unmatched. Germline CDR1 is SGHTA and CDR2 is FQGTGA. This CDR3 spans 17 amino acids. CDR3 DNA, as far as it was read: TGTGCCAGCAGCTATAGCGGGGGGTACTCTGGGGCCAACGTC. Its translation is CASSYSGGYSGANV. The complete CDR3 sequence is CASSYSGGYSGANVLTF.

A few counts support this clone. The read falls 3 residues short of the CDR3 end, and the missing part is taken from the germline J gene. V and J are TRBV2 and TRBJ2-3; 7 bases are a match to TRBD1. Trimming cost V 4 bases and J 3 bases; bases outside gene matches: 7. The CDR3 extends over 15 amino acids. Germline CDR1 SNHLY, CDR2 FYNNEI. CDR3 protein: CASSATGLGTDTQYF. The sequenced CDR3 bases are TGTGCCAGCAGTGCGACAGGGTTAGGAACAGATACG. Together with reference TRBV2 and TRBJ2-3, the CDR3 gives the full variable domain: EPEVTQTPSHQVTQMGQEVILRCVPISNHLYFYWYRQILGQKVEFLVSFYNNEISEKSEIFDDQFSVERPDGSNFTLKIRSTKLEDSAMYFCASSATGLGTDTQYFGPGTRLTVL.

This clone was seen many times. Coverage ceases 3 residues before the CDR3 finishes, and the germline J gene fills in the end. The chain uses TRBV7-6 and TRBJ2-3, with 13 nucleotides matching TRBD2. This CDR3 spans 16 amino acids. V gave up 5 bases and J gave up 4 bases; unmatched junction bases: 6. Germline V lookup: CDR1 SGHVS, CDR2 FNYEAQ. The CDR3 region is CASSPGTSGNPDTQYF. The sequenced part of the CDR3 DNA is TGTGCCAGCAGCCCCGGGACTAGCGGGAACCCAGATACG. Variable domain in full (rest from reference TRBV7-6 and TRBJ2-3): GAGVSQSPRYKVTKRGQDVALRCDPISGHVSLYWYRQALGQGPEFLTYFNYEAQQDKSGLPNDRFSAERPEGSISTLTIQRTEQRDSAMYRCASSPGTSGNPDTQYFGPGTRLTVL.

This clone was seen at least ten times. The CDR3 end is not reached by the read, which stops 3 residues before it; the germline J gene fills it in. This same CDR3 is encoded by further DNA sequences in the sample. The chain joins TRBV5-1 to TRBJ2-2, with D possibly TRBD1 on 5 matching bases. Germline loops: CDR1 SGHRS, CDR2 YFSETQ. The CDR3 loop spans 15 amino acids. V was trimmed by 0 bases and J by 3 bases, leaving 9 bases between them. CDR3 bases read: TGCGCCAGCAGCTTGGGAAGGGGTGACACCGGGGAG. Translating it yields CASSLGRGDTGE. The whole CDR3 sequence is CASSLGRGDTGELFF.

This clone was counted many times. The DNA ends 3 residues before the CDR3 does, and the rest of the CDR3 is filled in from the germline J gene. V and J are TRBV30 and TRBJ1-2; the match to TRBD1 covers 7 bases. The CDR3 is 19 amino acids. V gave up 0 bases and J gave up 4 bases; unmatched junction bases: 20. Germline V lookup: CDR1 GTSNPN, CDR2 SVGIG (reference sequence). This CDR3 is CAWSVWTLPGTALAYGYTF. Incomplete CDR3 DNA: TGTGCCTGGAGTGTATGGACCCTCCCCGGGACAGCCCTTGCCTATGGC.

This clone was counted ten times or more. The read terminates 3 residues ahead of where the CDR3 ends, so the germline J gene completes it. The chain uses TRBV19 and TRBJ2-4; 9 nucleotides align to TRBD1. CDR1 LNHDA and CDR2 SQIVND come from the germline V gene (reference sequence). The CDR3 loop spans 15 amino acids. This chain's CDR3 is CASSIGPGTGLSQYF. The DNA read from the CDR3 is TGTGCCAGTAGTATAGGGCCCGGGACAGGGCTCTCT. Drawing the rest from reference TRBV19 and TRBJ2-4, the complete variable domain is DGGITQSPKYLFRKEGQNVTLSCEQNLNHDAMYWYRQDPGQGLRLIYYSQIVNDFQKGDIAEGYSVSREKKESFPLTVTSAQKNPTAFYLCASSIGPGTGLSQYFGAGTRLSVL.

This clone appeared many times. CDR3 residues: CASSQTTRTSGGSYEQYF. Incomplete CDR3 DNA: TGCGCCAGCAGCCAAACTACCCGGACTAGCGGGGGATCCTACGAG. This chain links TRBV4-1 with TRBJ2-7; 13 bases align to TRBD2. The observed sequence ends 3 residues before the CDR3 terminus, with the missing tail filled in from the germline J gene. J lost 1 base, V lost 2 bases, and 8 bases had no gene match. CDR3 length: 18 amino acids. CDR1 MGHRA and CDR2 YSYEKL come from the germline V gene.

This clone occurred many times. The read gets to within 3 residues of the CDR3 end, and the germline J gene fills in the rest. The rearrangement joins TRBV2 to TRBJ2-5; D ambiguous. CDR1 is SNHLY and CDR2 is FYNNEI in the germline V gene. V was clipped by 6 bases and J by 2 bases, with 7 bases between them. The CDR3 consists of 12 residues. CDR3 DNA (partial): TGTGCCAGCAGAGGTGTACAAGAGACC. Amino acids: CASRGVQET. The whole CDR3 protein reads CASRGVQETQYF. Looking up the rest from reference TRBV2 and TRBJ2-5 gives the full variable domain: EPEVTQTPSHQVTQMGQEVILRCVPISNHLYFYWYRQILGQKVEFLVSFYNNEISEKSEIFDDQFSVERPDGSNFTLKIRSTKLEDSAMYFCASRGVQETQYFGPGTRLLVL.

This clone was found many times. The read terminates 3 residues before the CDR3 end, so the remaining end is supplied by the germline J gene. The V and J genes are TRBV20-1 and TRBJ2-4; D is possibly TRBD2 (6 bases). The V end lost 8 bases, the J end lost 1 base, and 12 bases lay between the germline ends. Germline loops: CDR1 DFQATT, CDR2 SNEGSKA (reference sequence). This CDR3 comprises 13 residues. The CDR3 DNA, read in part, is TGCAGTCTTGCTGGGGGGGCCAAAAACATT. Translated, it gives CSLAGGAKNI. The CDR3 in full is CSLAGGAKNIQYF.

This clone was observed at least ten times. The sequence runs out 3 residues before the end of the CDR3; the remainder is reconstructed from the germline J gene. The rearrangement links TRBV30 to TRBJ1-2; the match to TRBD1 covers 7 bases. CDR1 is GTSNPN, CDR2 SVGIG, per germline (reference sequence). The length of the CDR3 is 15 residues. V lost 7 bases, J lost 4 bases, and 15 bases stayed unmatched. The CDR3 spells CAYSAGTAGFYGYTF. The CDR3 DNA, read in part, is TGTGCCTATTCGGCCGGGACAGCGGGATTCTATGGC.

This clone was observed at least ten times. The sequence runs out 3 residues before the end of the CDR3; the remainder is reconstructed from the germline J gene. The chain combines TRBV2 with TRBJ1-2; possibly TRBD1 for D (5 bases). Germline V gene sequence: CDR1 SNHLY, CDR2 FYNNEI. The CDR3 runs 14 residues. V was clipped by 8 bases and J by 4 bases, with 17 bases between them. CDR3 loop: CASLAAGIGYGYTF. The covered CDR3 bases are TGTGCCAGCTTAGCAGCAGGGATCGGCTATGGC.

This clone was detected many times. The read terminates 3 residues ahead of where the CDR3 ends, so the germline J gene completes it. The rearrangement uses TRBV2 and TRBJ2-3; 13 bases are shared with TRBD2. Germline lookup yields CDR1 SNHLY and CDR2 FYNNEI. The CDR3 totals 16 residues. V shed 7 bases, J shed 4 bases, and the junction held 8 bases outside the gene matches. The DNA read from the CDR3 is TGTGCCAGCAACGGACTAGCGGGAGTTTCGTCAGATACG. It translates to CASNGLAGVSSDT. The full CDR3 reads CASNGLAGVSSDTQYF.

This clone was recorded many times. The missing CDR3 end, 3 residues past where the read stops, is filled in from the germline J gene. V is TRBV20-1 and J is TRBJ2-7; D possibly corresponds to TRBD1 (6 bases). Germline CDR1 and CDR2: DFQATT and SNEGSKA (reference sequence). The V gene lost 0 bases and the J gene lost 2 bases, with 14 bases spanning the gap. This CDR3 region has 15 residues. Incomplete CDR3 DNA: TGCAGTGCTAGAGAGGGTCAGGGGAGCGCCTACGAG. It encodes CSAREGQGSAYE. The full CDR3 sequence reads CSAREGQGSAYEQYF.

This clone has a count of ten or more. With the read ending 3 residues before the CDR3 end, the germline J gene is used to fill in that end. The gene calls are TRBV7-6 and TRBJ2-5; TRBD1 might be the D (6 bases). Trimming pared 0 bases from V and 0 bases from J, leaving 8 bases between. The length of the CDR3 is 15 residues. Germline values: CDR1 SGHVS, CDR2 FNYEAQ. The CDR3 sequence is CASSLARTDQETQYF. The sequenced CDR3 bases are TGTGCCAGCAGCTTAGCGCGGACAGACCAAGAGACC.

This clone has ten or more counts. The sequence runs out 3 residues before the end of the CDR3; the remainder is reconstructed from the germline J gene. J is TRBJ2-2 and V is TRBV5-1, with D perhaps TRBD2 (6 bases). Germline-derived CDR1 and CDR2 are SGHRS and YFSETQ. Trimming stripped 1 base from V and 2 bases from J, with 12 bases between. This CDR3 spans 16 amino acids. The CDR3 bases that were read are TGCGCCAGCAGCTTGCCGAATAGCGGAAACACCGGGGAG. Translated: CASSLPNSGNTGE. The full CDR3 is CASSLPNSGNTGELFF.

This clone has ten or more counts. The read ends 3 residues before the CDR3 terminus; that terminus is restored from the germline J gene. The chain employs TRBV5-4 and TRBJ2-3, with 7 positions matching TRBD2. The V gene end was trimmed by 5 bases and the J gene end by 2 bases; junction bases not matched to a gene: 8. The germline gives CDR1 SGHNT, CDR2 YYREEE (reference sequence). This CDR3 is built from 15 residues. CDR3 DNA, as far as it was read: TGTGCCAGCAGTTCTTTTCTAGCGGACACAGATACG. It yields the protein CASSSFLADTDT. The entire CDR3 protein reads CASSSFLADTDTQYF.

This clone was picked up many times. The CDR3 goes on 3 residues after the read ends, and that part is filled in from the germline J gene. The genes are TRBV29-1 and TRBJ1-4; maybe TRBD1 (5 bases). The CDR3 totals 14 residues. Germline V lookup: CDR1 SQVTM, CDR2 ANQGSEA. The CDR3 bases that were read are TGCAGCGTTGAGGGGATTTCTGGGGCCAACGTA. Its protein product is CSVEGISGANV. The full-length CDR3 reads as CSVEGISGANVLFF.

The table lists this clone with many counts. The read ends 3 residues shy of where the CDR3 ends; the end is completed using the germline J gene. This rearrangement joins TRBV5-6 to TRBJ2-7; TRBD1 is a possible D gene (5 bases). The CDR3 loop spans 13 amino acids. Germline CDR1 is SGHDT and CDR2 is YYEEEE. Trimming took off 0 bases at V and 6 bases at J, with 10 bases between the two ends. CDR3 residues: CASSLGQGTEQYF. Incomplete CDR3 DNA: TGTGCCAGCAGCTTGGGGCAGGGTACCGAG.

This clone was recorded at least ten times. The read is 3 residues too short to cover the CDR3 end, so that end is filled in from the germline J gene. The chain employs TRBV12-3 or TRBV12-4 and TRBJ1-1, with no clear D. The length of the CDR3 is 11 residues. Trimming took off 4 bases at V and 5 bases at J, with 5 bases between the two ends. Partial CDR3 DNA: TGTGCCAGCAGTTCCGGTACTGAA. Translation gives CASSSGTE. The entire CDR3 protein reads CASSSGTEAFF.

The sample holds many counts of this clone. The read is 3 residues too short to cover the CDR3 end, so that end is filled in from the germline J gene. The gene calls are TRBV10-3 and TRBJ1-1; D is possibly TRBD1 (5 bases). The ends were cut back, 8 bases at V and 4 bases at J, with 14 bases in the middle. The CDR3 is 13 amino acids. CDR1 and CDR2 from the germline V gene are ENHRY and SYGVKD. This CDR3 is CAIDGGLGTEAFF. CDR3 DNA, as far as it was read: TGTGCCATCGACGGGGGTTTGGGCACTGAA.

Ten or more counts support this clone. The sequence runs out 3 residues before the end of the CDR3; the remainder is reconstructed from the germline J gene. The chain links TRBV5-6 to TRBJ2-1; TRBD1 or TRBD2 may be the D gene (5 bases each). Trimming left V 4 bases short and J 3 bases short, with 11 bases between. There are 14 residues in the CDR3. In germline, CDR1 is SGHDT, CDR2 YYEEEE. CDR3 amino acids: CASSPGSRYNEQFF. The sequenced part of the CDR3 DNA is TGTGCCAGCAGCCCAGGGAGCCGCTACAATGAG.

This clone was picked up many times. The CDR3 end falls 3 residues outside the read, so it is completed with the germline J gene. This chain joins TRBV2 and TRBJ2-3; 15 bases line up with TRBD2. The CDR3 is made up of 18 amino acids. Germline CDR1 and CDR2: SNHLY and FYNNEI. Losses at the gene ends were 2 bases for V and 3 bases for J; bases not matched to a gene: 6. Incomplete CDR3 DNA: TGTGCCAGCAGTGAAACCTTGGGACTAGCGGGGGGTACAGATACG. This encodes CASSETLGLAGGTDT. The whole CDR3 protein reads CASSETLGLAGGTDTQYF.

This clone showed up many times. The DNA ends 3 residues before the CDR3 does, and the rest of the CDR3 is filled in from the germline J gene. The chain is built from TRBV7-9 and TRBJ2-5; no firm D call. There are 13 residues in the CDR3. From germline, CDR1 is SEHNR and CDR2 FQNEAQ (reference sequence). The V and J ends lost 6 bases and 5 bases respectively, with 13 bases between them. The covered CDR3 bases are TGTGCCAGCAGAGAGCTTACGGTGGAGACC. This translates into CASRELTVET. The entire CDR3 sequence reads CASRELTVETQYF.

There are many counts of this clone. Read data end 3 residues before the CDR3 end; the end is taken from the germline J gene. The chain is built from TRBV29-1 and TRBJ2-2; 7 bases are a match to TRBD1. This CDR3 region has 13 residues. Germline loops: CDR1 SQVTM, CDR2 ANQGSEA. The J segment lost 7 bases and the V segment lost 4 bases, leaving 6 bases of the junction unmatched. CDR3: CSVGQGGNGELFF. CDR3 bases read: TGCAGCGTTGGACAGGGTGGTAACGGGGAG.

This clone was observed at least ten times. The read gets to within 3 residues of the CDR3 end, and the germline J gene fills in the rest. This sequence joins TRBV2 and TRBJ2-1; 11 bases match TRBD2. This CDR3 region has 14 residues. Germline V gene lookup returns CDR1 SNHLY and CDR2 FYNNEI. The trim removed 7 bases at V and 6 bases at J, leaving 5 bases unmatched. The sequenced CDR3 bases are TGTGCCAGCACCGGGACTAGCGGACCCAATGAG. It codes for CASTGTSGPNE. In full, the CDR3 is CASTGTSGPNEQFF.

This clone was counted ten times or more. Coverage ceases 3 residues before the CDR3 finishes, and the germline J gene fills in the end. This rearrangement joins TRBV5-1 to TRBJ2-7; D remains ambiguous. Germline V CDR1 and CDR2: SGHRS, YFSETQ. The V and J ends lost 0 bases and 2 bases respectively, with 9 bases between them. The CDR3 extends over 14 amino acids. CDR3 DNA, as far as it was read: TGCGCCAGCAGCTTGGGTCACAAGACCTACGAG. It translates to CASSLGHKTYE. The whole CDR3 protein reads CASSLGHKTYEQYF. Looking up the rest from reference TRBV5-1 and TRBJ2-7 gives the full variable domain: KAGVTQTPRYLIKTRGQQVTLSCSPISGHRSVSWYQQTPGQGLQFLFEYFSETQRNKGNFPGRFSGRQFSNSRSEMNVSTLELGDSALYLCASSLGHKTYEQYFGPGTRLTVT.